This T cell receptor (beta chain) was recorded in a study of blood T cell repertoires in COVID-19. Study-wide background: Spain, Italy and the United States supplied samples that represented acute and convalescent COVID-19.

V was trimmed by 2 bases and J by 5 bases, leaving 12 bases between them. The CDR3 runs 14 residues. CDR1 and CDR2 (germline): SGHTA, FQGNSA. The authors' processing: Amplified reference gene primers provided the basis for estimating nucleated cell counts. Generated by immunoSEQ multiplex PCR, the TCRdb table keeps only in-frame clones and is missing some. The V and J calls and the clone size are those of that table, but D and trimming were determined from the DNA. This table has approximately 280,000 clones, more than 75% appearing once. Material: peripheral blood. The sequence derives from a woman aged 30 to 39 who had recovered from COVID-19. The chain recombines TRBV7-2 with TRBJ1-1; TRBD1 is a possible D gene (5 bases). Written as DNA, the CDR3 is TGTGCCAGCAGCTTAACGCAGGGAGGAACTGAAGCTTTCTTT. It translates to CASSLTQGGTEAFF.